The following is a T cell receptor (beta chain) sequence with its context. This clonotype was counted many times. Which antigen it targets is not known. Per-base quality was not reported, and no clone a single base away is much larger than it. Unfractionated whole blood was collected in Tempus Blood RNA tubes, and total RNA was extracted from that blood. Five or six healthy volunteers served as TCR sequencing controls and were bled at day 0, 2 weeks and 6 weeks. This record belongs to a study of human T cells and chemical hapten exposure (dated by TCRdb to the early 2020s). The study in broad terms: Libraries were combined into a pool for sequencing, and differences in TCR yield between samples came mainly from small differences in library volumes within the pool. This study followed changes in the peripheral blood TCR repertoire in vivo during primary and secondary sensitization of alopecia patients to the hapten diphenylcyclopropenone (DPC). For every blood RNA sample, sequencing covered both the TCR alpha and TCR beta chains.

To prepare the library, 5' RACE was applied. The sample was run on an Illumina MiSeq. During library preparation, unique molecular identifiers were attached to individual cDNA molecules so that TCRs could be counted quantitatively and reproducibly. Per the authors' processing: A median of roughly 98,000 TCRs per sample was observed, with a range of about 20,000 to 750,000. V, J and CDR3 annotation of the TCR reads was performed with the Decombinator software suite. For the PS versus PT1 abundance plots, all samples were subsampled to the same number of TCRs (28,000). TCRs were defined as expanded if absent before sensitization and observed at least eight times at the 2-week time point. Using fastp trimming at Q25 and MiXCR clonotype assembly, TCRdb reanalyzed the public sequencing data and kept in-frame beta chains. Entries are consolidated by CDR3 protein sequence, retaining the most common genes and DNA. Clone size and V and J calls follow TCRdb, not the original study. For this sample the table gives 110,000 to 150,000 distinct CDR3 sequences, of which about 4% were detected only once. 1.2% to 1.5% of the sample lies in the top ten.

V lost 2 bases and J lost 0 bases; the stretch between them is 11 bases long. The germline V gene encodes CDR1 KGHSH and CDR2 LQKENI. Measured from the cysteine to the phenylalanine, the CDR3 is 17 residues long. Only the CDR3 region is kept as DNA, spanning 51 bases read in frame from base 1. The full study reports these points: Repeated subsampling changed both the strength of the expansion versus patch-test correlation and the threshold at which that correlation became significant. No change with DPC sensitization was found in the number of TCRs above 1 in 1000 frequency, and no evidence of global repertoire structure alterations was found.

This clonotype originated in a female donor in good health. The chain employs TRBV18 and TRBJ1-6; no D gene can be assigned with confidence. The CDR3 protein sequence reads: CASSPDRSSSYNSPLHF. In nucleotides, the sequence is TGTGCCAGCTCACCAGACCGCTCGAGCTCCTATAATTCACCCCTCCACTTT. Here the CDR3 is joined to the reference TRBV18 and TRBJ1-6 genes, and the full variable domain is: NAGVMQNPRHLVRRRGQEARLRCSPMKGHSHVYWYRQLPEEGLKFMVYLQKENIIDESGMPKERFSAEFPKEGPSILRIQQVVRGDSAAYFCASSPDRSSSYNSPLHFGNGTRLTVT.